The rows below give T cell receptor beta chains drawn from one sample of a study of blood T cell repertoires in COVID-19. TCRdb's table, derived via immunoSEQ multiplex PCR, lists solely in-frame clones and lacks some. The table lists over 200,000 clones, about nine tenths of them singletons, with around 4.8% in the top ten. The specimen sequenced was peripheral blood. The source is a woman aged 35 to 49 with acute or convalescent COVID-19. The CDR3 runs from the conserved cysteine through the conserved F or W. Fields, in order: D gene, J gene, V gene, CDR3 protein. D genes are given only for firm matches.

NA | TRBJ1-1 | TRBV9 | CASSVVEGENTEAFF
TRBD2 | TRBJ2-5 | TRBV6-4 | CASAAAGDQETQYF
NA | TRBJ2-3 | TRBV2 | CASSERGREVADTQYF
TRBD1 | TRBJ1-5 | TRBV30 | CACGQGGQPQHF
NA | TRBJ1-3 | TRBV7-2 | CASSTYQGNTIYF
NA | TRBJ1-2 | TRBV24-1 | CATSEQGFYGYTF
NA | TRBJ2-1 | TRBV4-1 | CASSQDTGLGRNEQFF
NA | TRBJ1-1 | TRBV2 | CASSDRAGLGTEAFF
NA | TRBJ1-2 | TRBV5-6 | CASSLRTDYGYTF
TRBD1 | TRBJ1-2 | TRBV27 | CASSSRDSFRGYYGYTF
TRBD2 | TRBJ2-3 | TRBV27 | CASSFRVAGGADTQYF
NA | TRBJ1-1 | TRBV5-6 | CASSSPSRAWGEAFF
NA | TRBJ2-1 | TRBV7-6 | CASSLRVTDSYNEQFF
NA | TRBJ2-5 | TRBV11-2 | CASRGLQGRITQYF
NA | TRBJ1-1 | TRBV20-1 | CSAREQTEAFF
NA | TRBJ2-3 | TRBV4-2 | CASSQLAGSSTDTQYF
TRBD1 | TRBJ2-3 | TRBV18 | CASSPPLARTGVTDTQYF
NA | TRBJ2-6 | TRBV30 | CAWRRVGPGANVLTF
NA | TRBJ1-3 | TRBV12-3/TRBV12-4 | CASRRGDGNTIYF
NA | TRBJ2-3 | TRBV10-3 | CAFKPEHTDTQYF
NA | TRBJ1-4 | TRBV11-2 | CASSLEAATNEKLFF
NA | TRBJ1-2 | TRBV4-1 | CASSQPEGQIGALGYTF
NA | TRBJ1-1 | TRBV24-1 | CATSDETQQPLNTEAFF
NA | TRBJ1-1 | TRBV6-5 | CATFAGVNTEAFF
TRBD2 | TRBJ2-1 | TRBV6-2/TRBV6-3 | CASSYSVAGGYNEQFF
TRBD2 | TRBJ2-5 | TRBV2 | CASTPRGGGGPETQYF
NA | TRBJ2-2 | TRBV5-1 | CASSLEVQGSIVTGELFF
TRBD2 | TRBJ2-5 | TRBV4-1 | CASSQERIRDYPRETQYF